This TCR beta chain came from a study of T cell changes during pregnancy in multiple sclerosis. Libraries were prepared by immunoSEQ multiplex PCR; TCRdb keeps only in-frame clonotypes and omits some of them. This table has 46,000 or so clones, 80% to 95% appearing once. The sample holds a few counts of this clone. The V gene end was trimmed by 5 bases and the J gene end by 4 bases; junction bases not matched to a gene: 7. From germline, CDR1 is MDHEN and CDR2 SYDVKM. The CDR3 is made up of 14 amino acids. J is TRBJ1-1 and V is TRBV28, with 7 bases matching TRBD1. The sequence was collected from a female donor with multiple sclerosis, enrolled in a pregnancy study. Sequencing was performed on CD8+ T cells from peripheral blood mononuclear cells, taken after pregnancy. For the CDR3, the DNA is TGTGCCAGCAGTGTTGCTGACAGGGCCACTGAAGCTTTCTTT. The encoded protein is CASSVADRATEAFF.